The entry that follows covers one TCR beta chain sequence. Its recognized antigen is unknown. Base-call qualities are not available, and no considerably larger clone is one nucleotide away. This specimen belongs to a study of cytomegalovirus exposure and HLA in healthy donors (dated by TCRdb to about 2017). Turning to the overall study: An earlier analysis of approximately 640 of the donors reported 250 to 300 Gb of sequence data and around 110 million unique TCR beta sequences from roughly 200 million T cells. The study aimed to test whether signatures of past pathogen exposure could be identified by cataloging public T cell receptors. An earlier analysis of approximately 640 of the donors applied high-throughput TCR beta sequencing to assess whether each TCR beta V gene segment acted as functional or pseudogenic. Besides the first cohort of 666 subjects, a separate validation cohort made up of 95 to 150 different subjects was used. The number of typed donors differed by locus: about 629-640 for A, B, C, DRB1 and DQB1; approximately 540 for DQA1; 606 for DPA1; and about 450 for DPB1. Across 398 genotyped donors of the cohort, an average of approximately 240,000 unique TCR beta nucleotide sequences per donor were sequenced, and 15% to 20% of those sequences were non-productive. An early release covering roughly 580 HLA-typed donors comprised around 300 gigabases of sequencing data and around 85 million unique TCR sequences. Donor age, sex, ethnicity and CMV serostatus were collected together with the repertoire data. Roughly 5 DR-DQ haplotypes were handled as single units for association and clustering, since linkage in the cohort was strong. To predict cytomegalovirus infection status, the study combined high-throughput TCR immunosequencing, statistical association of individual TCRs with disease status, and machine learning. HLA typing included class I and class II loci at four-digit resolution. To study patterns of TCR occurrence, a later analysis re-analyzed previously published TCR beta repertoires from several hundred donors and added high-resolution HLA genotyping. Rather than using new phenotypic data, the later analysis identified candidate immune exposures from TCR beta sequences and from how often those sequences occurred across donors. Of the roughly 430 genotyped donors, 65% to 90% fell in the genetic ancestry cluster associated with self-reported Caucasian donors. Every discovery cohort repertoire had been produced on one sequencing platform. The study used immunosequencing to profile the T cell repertoires of hundreds of subjects and linked those repertoires to cytomegalovirus serostatus. A later genetic analysis used genome-wide SNP genotypes for about 65% of the 666 donors, treating that subset as a discovery cohort.

The cohort was made up of under 800 healthy bone marrow donors. At the time of sampling, every cohort member was nominally healthy, though immune exposures that went unrecorded were likely present. The donor was CMV seropositive and was included in the group of 250 to 350 seropositive cohort members. Every donor gave a peripheral blood sample, and the peripheral blood mononuclear cells from that sample were used for TCR beta sequencing. Genomic DNA was extracted from the blood cell samples with the Qiagen DNeasy Blood Extraction Kit. What the authors observed across the whole study: A further reported finding was that TCR beta sequences accurately predicted the HLA-A and HLA-B alleles for most subjects in the first cohort. A few of the identified cytomegalovirus-associated TCR beta chains were confirmed in vitro to be specific for cytomegalovirus antigens. A later analysis found that TCR association rates varied across HLA loci, with DRB1 alleles showing the most associated TCRs and HLA-C alleles the fewest. In a later analysis, around 17,000 TCR beta sequences were associated with specific HLA alleles at a false discovery rate of 0.05. Fewer than 20 rarely observed V segments, including chromosome 9 orphons, were excluded from the earlier analysis of a few hundred of the donors because counts were too low. Compared with the 666-donor mean, donors in an Asian-associated ancestry cluster had fewer N-insertions in productive TCRs, according to a later genetic analysis. It was suggested by the authors that the approach could potentially be generalized to other disease states and immunological phenotypes. A later analysis found that HLA-associated TCR beta chains were more clonally expanded and had lower generation probabilities than equally common non-associated chains. Assigning TCR associations to individual alleles was difficult when HLA alleles, especially DR and DQ, strongly co-occurred. Broadly in line with IMGT annotations, most TCR beta V segments showed up in productive rearrangements about 87% or about 30% of the time in an earlier analysis of several hundred of the donors. Immune exposure information for the cohort was limited to CMV serostatus. In a later analysis, several top co-occurrence clusters were reported to appear linked to parvovirus B19, influenza, CMV and Epstein-Barr virus. In a later genetic analysis, a missense DCLRE1C variant was associated with V-gene and J-gene trimming of TCR beta chains, and the association was replicated in an independent cohort. Linkage disequilibrium might explain the correlated functional status among segregating V segments, but an unknown experimental factor could not be excluded. The study gave a list of 150 to 200 TCR beta chains associated with cytomegalovirus. Some IMGT-functional V segments, including TRBV6-2 and TRBV6-3, could not be distinguished by the 87-base-pair reads and were therefore excluded. Roughly uniform sequencing depth across donors was assumed in presence/absence analyses, although this assumption may not hold. Most CMV-associated TCR beta chains appeared to be HLA-restricted in a later analysis, and the HLA associations seemed to be driven largely by CMV exposure. Across donors, most TCR sequences were observed very rarely, whereas some public TCRs were present in many individuals. In this cohort, only TCR beta chains were sequenced, and detectable features were limited by the absence of alpha or paired-chain data. The classifier was reported to diagnose cytomegalovirus status with high specificity and sensitivity in both the original and validation cohorts. Because HLA typing was missing for some donors at each locus, association tests included only the typed subset. A cluster of highly shared sequence variants was judged likely to be a technical artifact of the sequencing pipeline.

CDR1 and CDR2 were assigned from the germline V gene (reference sequence) as MNHEY and SMNVEV. From the cysteine up to the phenylalanine, the CDR3 has a length of 16 residues. CDR3 DNA is the only sequence kept; it has 48 bases, read in frame from the first base. V is pared back by 3 bases and J by 0 bases, with 13 bases lying between the germline termini. The method behind the library was the immunoSEQ multiplex PCR assay. A mixture of 60 forward primers for TCR Vbeta segments and 13 reverse primers for TCR Jbeta segments was used in the multiplex PCR. A multiplex PCR assay on genomic DNA amplified the CDR3 region of rearranged TCR beta genes. On the Illumina HiSeq System, the amplified TCR beta libraries were sequenced as 87-base-pair reads. Under the source paper's analysis protocol: A later analysis tallied 70 million to 100 million unique TCR beta chains across the 640 or so repertoires, and some 10 million of those chains were shared by two or more donors. To remove PCR and sequencing errors, raw reads were error-corrected and collapsed into unique sequences using a nearest-neighbor algorithm that merged closely related sequences. Alignment of CDR3 sequences to IMGT reference sequences was used to assign V, D and J gene segments. Each retained sequence needed at least a six-nucleotide match to both a V gene segment and a J gene segment. Rearrangements were classified as productive when the CDR3 lacked stop codons and remained in frame with V and J, and all other rearrangements were classified as non-productive. CDR3 was defined according to IMGT convention as the region running from the second conserved V-encoded cysteine to the conserved J-encoded phenylalanine. In an earlier analysis of approximately 500 of the donors, sequences lacking an unambiguous match to a single V gene segment were excluded. In an earlier analysis of a few hundred of the donors, a V segment was called functional when productive rearrangements were above 56.7%, and segregating when the standard deviation between donors exceeded 5%. A statistical classification framework was built to diagnose cytomegalovirus status from the catalog of TCR beta chain sequences. A later analysis assigned V and J genes by comparing TCR nucleotide sequences with IMGT/GENE-DB human TR gene sequences. In a later analysis, CDR3 sequences and most-parsimonious VDJ recombination scenarios were assigned using the TCRdist pipeline. A later analysis defined each TCR beta chain by its CDR3 amino acid sequence plus V-gene family, and excluded reads lacking a unique V-gene family. In a later analysis, approximately 640 highly shared, low-generation-probability nucleotide sequences were removed to address suspected cross-contamination and a sequencing artifact. In a later analysis, a clonal expansion index was calculated for each public chain from normalized within-repertoire ranks of inferred template counts. Generation probabilities in a later analysis came from a VDJ recombination model fitted to out-of-frame rearrangements, and those results were checked against IGoR. A later analysis scored TCR-TCR, TCR-HLA and TCR-CMV co-occurrence with hypergeometric tests, applying a repertoire-size bias correction to TCR pairs. A later analysis estimated false discovery rates by permuting HLA or CMV assignments 20 times. In a later analysis, co-occurring TCRs were grouped using DBSCAN, and TCRdist sequence similarity was added for clustering within HLA-allele-positive subsets. Co-occurrence clustering excluded repertoires with fewer than 30,000 or more than 120,000 public chains, plus five with anomalous nucleotide sharing. The table was pulled from immuneACCESS by TCRdb, which kept in-frame rearrangements only. Such tables lose some clones; where checked, under half of the loss comes from unresolved V genes, and the rest has no known cause. V and J calls plus clone size are reproduced from that table; the DNA served to infer D and trimming. Present in this sample are around 120,000 clones, roughly four fifths of which were seen just once. Of the sample, 5.9% is held by the ten largest clones.

The source of this sequence is a woman aged 40 to 50 in good health and CMV-seropositive. The sequencing sample was made of PBMCs. The chain employs TRBV27 and TRBJ2-3; the D segment could be TRBD1, given 5 matching bases. The CDR3 reads CASSFEGHRSTDTQYF. The nucleotide sequence reads TGTGCCAGCAGTTTTGAAGGACACCGAAGCACAGATACGCAGTATTTT.